This entry concerns a single T cell receptor (beta chain). Sequencing was performed with immunoSEQ multiplex PCR; in TCRdb, only in-frame clones are kept and a portion is missing. The sample includes about 40,000 clones, approximately 88% seen only once; the top ten take approximately 5.1%. The CDR3 is 16 amino acids. V was trimmed by 0 bases and J by 4 bases, leaving 13 bases between them. Looked up from germline, CDR1 is LNHNV and CDR2 is YYDKDF (reference sequence). These data are taken from a study of T cell changes during pregnancy in multiple sclerosis. Material: peripheral blood, obtained in the first trimester of pregnancy. The sequence was collected from a female donor in good health, enrolled as a control in a pregnancy study. V gene TRBV15 combines with J gene TRBJ1-3; D gene unclear. CDR3 nucleotide sequence: TGTGCCACCAGCAGAGATCCCCGCGGCGGGGGAAACACCATATATTTT. As protein: CATSRDPRGGGNTIYF.